Below, 4 T cell receptor beta chains from the same sample are listed, as sequenced in a study of cytotoxic CD8 clonotypes in ibrutinib-treated CLL (dated by TCRdb to the early 2020s). Library creation used the immunoSEQ multiplex PCR assay. This is the immuneACCESS table as TCRdb keeps it, with only in-frame sequences that have V and J called. A part of the clones is gone; compared with another copy, unresolved V genes explain less than half, and the rest is unexplained. The sample yields approximately 330,000 clones; about 80% were counted once. The ten largest make up roughly 6.3% of the sample. This material consisted of PBMCs, taken before ibrutinib treatment. The receptor source for this set is a human donor with chronic lymphocytic leukemia.

The genes are TRBV10-2 and TRBJ2-7; the D is unclear. Germline values: CDR1 WSHSY, CDR2 SAAADI. Trimming shortened V by 6 bases and J by 6 bases, and 9 bases separated the two germline ends. The CDR3 has 11 residues. CDR3 nucleotide sequence: TGCGCCAGCAGCGGTTACAGCGAGCAGTACTTC. This sequence encodes CASSGYSEQYF.

This rearrangement joins TRBV19 to TRBJ2-5; D is unclear. CDR1 is LNHDA and CDR2 is SQIVND in the germline V gene (reference sequence). There are 13 residues in the CDR3. V lost 3 bases, J lost 2 bases, and 7 bases lay in between. The DNA for the CDR3 is TGTGCCAGTAGTATTGGTCCACAAGAGACCCAGTACTTC. Residues: CASSIGPQETQYF.

The chain uses TRBV7-3 and TRBJ2-3; tentatively, D is TRBD2 (7 bases). There are 18 residues in the CDR3. V was trimmed by 0 bases and J by 9 bases, leaving 25 bases between them. Germline V CDR1 and CDR2: SGHTA, FQGTGA. CDR3 sequence: CASSLTFQRGAETSTQYF. The CDR3 DNA follows: TGTGCCAGCAGCTTAACTTTTCAACGGGGGGCCGAGACCTCCACGCAGTATTTT.

This clone was counted between two and nine times. This chain joins TRBV4-1 and TRBJ1-3; D uncertain. The CDR3 spans 14 residues. Trimming removed 2 bases at V and 4 bases at J, with 9 bases between. Germline V lookup: CDR1 MGHRA, CDR2 YSYEKL. The CDR3 here is CASSQIAAGNTIYF. CDR3 bases: TGCGCCAGCAGCCAAATCGCAGCCGGAAACACCATATATTTT.